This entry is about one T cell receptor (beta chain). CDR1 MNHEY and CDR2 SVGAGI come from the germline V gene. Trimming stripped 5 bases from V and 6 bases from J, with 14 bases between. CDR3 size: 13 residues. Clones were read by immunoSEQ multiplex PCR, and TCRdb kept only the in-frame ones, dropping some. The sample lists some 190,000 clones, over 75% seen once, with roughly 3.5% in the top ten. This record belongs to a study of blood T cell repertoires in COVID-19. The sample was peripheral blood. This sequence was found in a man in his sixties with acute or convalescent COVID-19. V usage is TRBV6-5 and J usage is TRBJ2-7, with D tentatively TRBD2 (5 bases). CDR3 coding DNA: TGTGCCAGCAGTACTTTTGCGGGTACCGAGCAGTACTTC. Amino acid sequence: CASSTFAGTEQYF.